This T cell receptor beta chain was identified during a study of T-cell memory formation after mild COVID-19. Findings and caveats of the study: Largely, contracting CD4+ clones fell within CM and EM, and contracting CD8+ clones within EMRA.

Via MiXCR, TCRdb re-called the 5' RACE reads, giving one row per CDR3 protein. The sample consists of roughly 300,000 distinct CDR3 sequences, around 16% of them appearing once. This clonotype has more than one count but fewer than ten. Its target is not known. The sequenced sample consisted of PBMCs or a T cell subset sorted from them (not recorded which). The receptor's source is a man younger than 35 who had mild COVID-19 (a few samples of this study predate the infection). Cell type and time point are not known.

CDR3 nucleotide sequence: TGCAGTGCTAGAGACAGGGACTTCAATCAGCCCCAGCATTTT. As protein: CSARDRDFNQPQHF. V is TRBV20-1 and J is TRBJ1-5, with D perhaps TRBD1 (5 bases). The length of the CDR3 is 14 residues. V was pared by 0 bases and J by 3 bases, with 9 bases between. Germline CDR1 and CDR2: DFQATT and SNEGSKA (reference sequence).